Each of the 19 T cell receptor beta chains below was sequenced from the same sample in a study of regulatory T cells in long-lasting Graves disease (dated by TCRdb to the early 2020s). What the time point label conveys for this sample: newly diagnosed GD, antithyroid drugs for less than 3 months. For both TCR sequencing and RNA sequencing, RNA was extracted from PBMCs using TRIzol. The protocol used for the library was multiplex PCR. The data were produced on an Illumina HiSeq 4000. To build TCR beta libraries, CDR3 regions were amplified by Arm-PCR using iRepertoire HTBI primers. TCRdb reprocessed the public reads (quality trimming at Q25 with fastp, clone calling with MiXCR) and kept in-frame beta chains. Duplicate CDR3 protein sequences are folded into a single record with the most common DNA and genes. The sample table shows some 600,000 distinct CDR3 sequences, and about 15% are seen once. The top ten hold about 12% of the sample.

The same specimen was also included in a second study, on T cells in Graves' hyperthyroidism and ophthalmopathy.

The material sequenced was peripheral blood mononuclear cells (PBMCs), taken at new diagnosis, from a patient treated with antithyroid drugs. The source is a young man with Graves disease. Donor details come from another sample of the same person, matched by shared clones.

The sample holds a few counts of this clonotype. This sequence joins TRBV19 and TRBJ2-1; the D gene is possibly TRBD2 (6 bases). Trimming cost V 7 bases and J 6 bases, with 22 bases left between them. Germline V gene data show CDR1 as LNHDA and CDR2 as SQIVND (reference sequence). The CDR3 covers 16 residues. The CDR3 DNA reads TGTGCCAGTACCCTGGGGGGAGAGCTCTGGGGCAATGAGCAGTTCTTC. This sequence encodes CASTLGGELWGNEQFF.

The chain has TRBV6-1 and TRBJ2-5, with 12 bases that match TRBD2. V was pared by 5 bases and J by 9 bases, with 16 bases of the junction left unmatched. The CDR3 is 17 residues long. CDR1 MNHNS and CDR2 SASEGT come from the germline V gene. The CDR3 DNA sequence: TGTGCCAGCAGTCCCGGGACTAGCGGGCATGCTAAGAGACCCCAGTACTTC. This codes for CASSPGTSGHAKRPQYF.

This clonotype was observed many times. The chain uses TRBV3-1 and TRBJ1-1, with 8 bases matching TRBD1. CDR3 length: 17 residues. Germline-derived CDR1 and CDR2 are LGHDT and YNNKEL (reference sequence). V lost 0 bases and J lost 5; bases outside the gene matches: 11. The CDR3 DNA reads as TGTGCCAGCAGCCAAGATTGGGGACAGGTGGAGCCGACTGAAGCTTTCTTT. Protein sequence: CASSQDWGQVEPTEAFF.

The rearrangement joins TRBV20-1 to TRBJ1-6; no clear D gene. Germline lookup yields CDR1 DFQATT and CDR2 SNEGSKA (reference sequence). Trimming took 0 bases from V and 9 from J, leaving 12 bases between them. CDR3 size: 14 residues. Here the CDR3 reads CSARDRGRRSPLHF. CDR3 nucleotides: TGCAGTGCTAGAGATCGCGGCAGGCGTTCACCCCTCCACTTT.

The CDR3 sequence is CSARRVGQPFSPLHF. The CDR3 region has the DNA TGCAGTGCTAGAAGGGTGGGACAGCCCTTCTCACCCCTCCACTTT. The genes are TRBV20-1 and TRBJ1-6, with 7 bases matching TRBD1. Germline V CDR1 and CDR2: DFQATT, SNEGSKA (reference sequence). J gave up 10 bases and V 2 bases, and 11 bases lay outside the gene matches. This CDR3 has 15 residues.

This chain joins TRBV5-1 and TRBJ2-6; the D call may be TRBD1 or TRBD2 (5 bases each). V dropped 2 bases and J dropped 6 bases, with 12 bases sitting between them. This CDR3 comprises 15 residues. The germline V gene encodes CDR1 SGHRS and CDR2 YFSETQ. CDR3 amino acids: CASSFEGIKANVLTF. CDR3 in DNA: TGCGCCAGCAGCTTTGAGGGGATTAAGGCCAACGTCCTGACTTTC. Full variable domain (missing parts from reference TRBV5-1 and TRBJ2-6): KAGVTQTPRYLIKTRGQQVTLSCSPISGHRSVSWYQQTPGQGLQFLFEYFSETQRNKGNFPGRFSGRQFSNSRSEMNVSTLELGDSALYLCASSFEGIKANVLTFGAGSRLTVL.

This clonotype was counted at least ten times. The gene calls are TRBV5-1 and TRBJ2-1; D possibly matches TRBD1 or TRBD2 (5 bases each). Germline values: CDR1 SGHRS, CDR2 YFSETQ. The CDR3 loop spans 15 amino acids. Trimming took 5 bases from V and 5 from J, leaving 17 bases between them. CDR3 loop: CASRPAPQGDNEQFF. In nucleotides, the CDR3 is TGCGCCAGCAGACCGGCGCCCCAGGGAGACAATGAGCAGTTCTTC.

This clonotype was seen a handful of times. V usage is TRBV6-2 or TRBV6-3 and J usage is TRBJ2-1; no firm D call. Trimming took off 7 bases at V and 6 bases at J, with 10 bases between the two ends. Germline V gives CDR1 MNHEY, CDR2 SVGEGT. CDR3 length equals 12 residues. CDR3 nucleotide sequence: TGTGCCAGCATCGACGTACTCAATGAGCAGTTCTTC. Translated: CASIDVLNEQFF.

The V call is TRBV13, the J call TRBJ2-7; TRBD2 matches 13 bases. Germline V CDR1 and CDR2: PRHDT, FYEKMQ (reference sequence). Germline trimming cut 5 bases from V and 8 bases from J; bases unmatched to any gene: 6. CDR3 size: 14 residues. DNA for the CDR3: TGTGCCAGCAGCAAGGGACTAGCGGGGCGTAAGCAGTACTTC. Its translation is CASSKGLAGRKQYF. Variable domain in full (rest from reference TRBV13 and TRBJ2-7): AAGVIQSPRHLIKEKRETATLKCYPIPRHDTVYWYQQGPGQDPQFLISFYEKMQSDKGSIPDRFSAQQFSDYHSELNMSSLELGDSALYFCASSKGLAGRKQYFGPGTRLTVT.

V gene TRBV29-1 combines with J gene TRBJ2-5; unclear D gene. This CDR3 has 13 amino acids. Germline CDR1 and CDR2: SQVTM and ANQGSEA. The V end was cut by 8 bases, the J end by 0 bases, with 13 bases between. CDR3 sequence: CSLRRLDQETQYF. DNA for the CDR3: TGCAGCCTTCGACGACTTGACCAAGAGACCCAGTACTTC.

The sample holds many counts of this clonotype. The chain carries TRBV7-2 and TRBJ2-7; D tentatively fits TRBD1 or TRBD2 (5 bases each). V lost 5 bases to trimming and J lost 7 bases, with 15 bases between them. Germline V gives CDR1 SGHTA, CDR2 FQGNSA. This CDR3 is built from 13 residues. The CDR3 nucleotides read TGTGCCAGCAGCGCAGAGAGGGGCCGGGAGCAGTACTTC. Its protein is CASSAERGREQYF.

This clonotype came up many times. At one end, the junction sequence differs from germline, possibly due to a read error. This sequence joins TRBV5-1 and TRBJ2-3; TRBD1 or TRBD2 may be the D gene (5 bases each). The CDR3 consists of 13 residues. CDR1 is SGHRS, CDR2 YFSETQ, per germline. Written as DNA, the CDR3 is TGTGCCAGCAGTTTGGGGGACACAGATACGCAGTATTTT. This gives the protein CASSLGDTDTQYF.

CDR3 in amino acids: CATGFKNIQYF. The CDR3 region has the DNA TGTGCCACGGGATTTAAAAACATTCAGTACTTC. This chain joins TRBV3-1 and TRBJ2-4; TRBD2 is a possible D gene (5 bases). CDR1 and CDR2 from the germline V gene are LGHDT and YNNKEL (reference sequence). The V gene lost 10 bases and the J gene lost 4 bases, with 8 bases spanning the gap. The CDR3 spans 11 residues. Supplemented by reference TRBV3-1 and TRBJ2-4, the full variable domain reads DTAVSQTPKYLVTQMGNDKSIKCEQNLGHDTMYWYKQDSKKFLKIMFSYNNKELIINETVPNRFSPKSPDKAHLNLHINSLELGDSAVYFCATGFKNIQYFGAGTRLSVL.

This clonotype was observed a few times. The chain combines TRBV19 with TRBJ2-3; 11 nucleotides agree with TRBD2. Germline V gene sequence: CDR1 LNHDA, CDR2 SQIVND (reference sequence). The CDR3 sequence is 21 residues long. The V and J ends lost 1 base and 2 bases, in that order; junction bases with no gene match: 17. The CDR3, as DNA: TGTGCCAGTAGTATAGGCCCGGGACTAGCGGAGCTCCATAGGCACACAGATACGCAGTATTTT. It yields the protein CASSIGPGLAELHRHTDTQYF.

The chain recombines TRBV27 with TRBJ2-1; 7 nucleotides agree with TRBD1. The assigned J gene may be wrong: the sequence end matches TRBJ2-3 better. CDR1 and CDR2 (germline): MNHEY, SMNVEV (reference sequence). The CDR3 spans 12 residues. CDR3 amino acids: CASSNRGWQQYF. CDR3 DNA sequence: TGTGCCAGCAGTAACAGGGGATGGCAGCAGTATTTT.

This clonotype was recorded many times. V usage is TRBV19 and J usage is TRBJ2-1; 15 nucleotides agree with TRBD2. The V segment lost 3 bases and the J segment 4 bases; nucleotides outside the gene matches: 4. CDR3 size: 17 residues. The V gene's germline CDR1 is LNHDA and CDR2 SQIVND (reference sequence). The CDR3 DNA sequence: TGTGCCAGTAGTATCGGACTAGCGGGAGGGCGTTACAATGAGCAGTTCTTC. Its protein product is CASSIGLAGGRYNEQFF. The whole variable domain, remainder taken from reference TRBV19 and TRBJ2-1, is DGGITQSPKYLFRKEGQNVTLSCEQNLNHDAMYWYRQDPGQGLRLIYYSQIVNDFQKGDIAEGYSVSREKKESFPLTVTSAQKNPTAFYLCASSIGLAGGRYNEQFFGPGTRLTVL.

This clonotype was found once. The rearrangement links TRBV7-9 to TRBJ2-2, with 9 bases matching TRBD2. Germline V gene data show CDR1 as SEHNR and CDR2 as FQNEAQ (reference sequence). V shed 8 bases and J 6 bases; nucleotides not matched to a gene: 13. The CDR3 extends over 16 amino acids. DNA of the CDR3: TGTGCCAGCCGGGGTGGTCTAGCGGGAATCCCCGGGGAGCTGTTTTTT. Translated: CASRGGLAGIPGELFF.

Turning to this clonotype: A much more abundant neighbour one base away suggests this may be a read error. The CDR3 ends on some other residue instead of the conserved phenylalanine or tryptophan, so this is likely a read error. The DNA is omitted, as the CDR3 cannot be located on it reliably, and the CDR3 follows TCRdb's listing. The J gene is TRBJ2-1, the V gene TRBV2; TRBD2 is the table's D call and was not checked against the DNA. The CDR3 comprises 14 residues, both ends counted. Germline CDR1 SNHLY, CDR2 FYNNEI. CDR3 protein: CASIARRTSGRAFS.

This clonotype was seen more than once but under ten times. The chain joins TRBV20-1 to TRBJ2-1, with D unresolved. Germline V gene lookup returns CDR1 DFQATT and CDR2 SNEGSKA (reference sequence). This CDR3 has 12 residues. The V and J ends lost 2 bases and 3 bases respectively, with 5 bases between them. CDR3 residues: CSARRNYNEQFF. CDR3 DNA sequence: TGCAGTGCTAGAAGGAACTACAATGAGCAGTTCTTC.